Below, 19 T cell receptor beta chains from the same sample are listed, as sequenced in a study of T-cell memory formation after mild COVID-19 (dated by TCRdb to the early 2020s). Preparation of the library involved 5' RACE. This sample was sequenced with an Illumina NovaSeq 6000. TCRdb trimmed the raw reads at Q25, called clones with MiXCR and kept productive beta chains. Rows merge per CDR3 protein into single entries with the most common DNA and genes. The table for this sample lists 85,000 to 130,000 distinct CDR3 sequences; 9.5% to 15% of them were counted only once. The ten largest clones take up approximately 30% of the sample. Sequenced input: PBMCs or a T cell subset sorted from them (not recorded which). The receptors originated from an adult woman who had mild COVID-19 (a few samples of this study predate the infection). The sample titles of this study are shuffled in the database, so cell type and time point are left out; the donor was told from shared clones.

This clonotype showed up just a few times. This chain uses TRBV5-1 with TRBJ1-1, with 8 nucleotides matching TRBD1. CDR3 length: 14 amino acids. V trimming: 4 bases; J trimming: 4 bases; junction bases outside the gene matches: 6. Germline V gene data show CDR1 as SGHRS and CDR2 as YFSETQ. The CDR3 DNA reads TGCGCCAGCAGCGCGGGACAGGTATCCACTGAAGCTTTCTTT. Residues: CASSAGQVSTEAFF.

This clonotype was counted between two and nine times. The chain carries TRBV20-1 and TRBJ2-3; the D is unclear. The CDR3 contains 15 residues. Germline V lookup: CDR1 DFQATT, CDR2 SNEGSKA (reference sequence). Between the trimmed V and J ends, which lost 0 bases and 1 base, there was a span of 11 bases. Written as DNA, the CDR3 is TGCAGTGCTAGAGATAGTAGCTTTCGCACAGATACGCAGTATTTT. It yields the protein CSARDSSFRTDTQYF.

This clonotype has more than one count but fewer than ten. The chain couples TRBV27 to TRBJ2-1, with TRBD1 matching over 8 bases. V was clipped by 10 bases and J by 2 bases; unmatched bases: 4. This CDR3 spans 13 amino acids. The V gene's germline CDR1 is MNHEY and CDR2 SMNVEV (reference sequence). The CDR3 loop is CAIGTGPYNEQFF. CDR3 DNA sequence: TGTGCCATCGGGACAGGTCCCTACAATGAGCAGTTCTTC.

At least ten counts were recorded for this clonotype. V is TRBV2 and J is TRBJ2-2; 7 nucleotides agree with TRBD1. CDR3 length equals 16 residues. Looked up from germline, CDR1 is SNHLY and CDR2 is FYNNEI. Trimming removed 4 bases from V and 3 bases from J; junction bases left unmatched: 8. As DNA, the CDR3 is TGTGCCAGCAGTGTGCAAGGGGGCCCCTACACCGGGGAGCTGTTTTTT. It yields the protein CASSVQGGPYTGELFF.

The V and J genes are TRBV4-2 and TRBJ1-1; no clear D. V lost 0 bases and J lost 0, with 8 bases in between. This CDR3 is built from 15 residues. Germline V lookup: CDR1 LGHNA, CDR2 YNFKEQ. The CDR3 reads CASSQEAIMNTEAFF. In DNA, the CDR3 is TGTGCCAGCAGCCAAGAGGCCATCATGAACACTGAAGCTTTCTTT.

This clonotype was seen repeatedly, ten times or more. The DNA of the CDR3 is TGCAGTGCTAGCGGGGACAGGGCACATGAGCAGTTCTTC. Translating it yields CSASGDRAHEQFF. This chain links TRBV20-1 with TRBJ2-1, with 9 bases fitting TRBD1. Per the germline V gene, CDR1 is DFQATT and CDR2 is SNEGSKA (reference sequence). The CDR3 covers 13 residues. With V trimmed by 3 bases and J by 8 bases, 5 bases remained unmatched.

This clonotype occurred a few times. V gene TRBV7-6 combines with J gene TRBJ2-1, with D hard to call. The CDR3 sequence is 15 residues long. The V end was cut by 0 bases, the J end by 6 bases, with 12 bases between. Germline V gene data show CDR1 as SGHVS and CDR2 as FNYEAQ. The CDR3 loop is CASSLALVPLNEQFF. CDR3 bases: TGTGCCAGCAGCTTAGCGCTCGTTCCCCTCAATGAGCAGTTCTTC.

This clonotype occurred many times. The V call is TRBV7-9, the J call TRBJ2-7; 7 bases match TRBD1. V lost 5 bases to trimming and J lost 2 bases; unmatched junction nucleotides: 9. The CDR3 is 15 residues long. CDR1 is SEHNR, CDR2 FQNEAQ, per germline (reference sequence). CDR3 in DNA: TGTGCCAGCAGCGCACTCGACAGGGACACCTACGAGCAGTACTTC. Its translation: CASSALDRDTYEQYF.

In this sample, this clonotype turned up a few times. V gene TRBV11-2 combines with J gene TRBJ2-1, with 12 bases lining up with TRBD1. The V segment lost 6 bases and the J segment 7 bases; nucleotides outside the gene matches: 10. The germline CDR1 and CDR2 sequences are SGHAT and FQNNGV. CDR3 length: 16 amino acids. The CDR3: CASSYPGDRGRNEQFF. The CDR3 bases are TGTGCCAGCAGTTACCCCGGGGACAGGGGGCGAAATGAGCAGTTCTTC.

This clonotype was counted ten times or more. The chain is built from TRBV30 and TRBJ2-1, with a tentative D call TRBD2 (5 bases). Between the trimmed V and J ends, which lost 6 bases and 4 bases, there was a span of 19 bases. Germline CDR1 GTSNPN, CDR2 SVGIG (reference sequence). The CDR3 has 15 amino acids. The DNA for the CDR3 is TGTGCCTGCAAACAGACTACCATCCTTTACAATGAGCAGTTCTTC. Translating gives CACKQTTILYNEQFF.

This clonotype was observed a few times. This chain uses TRBV7-9 with TRBJ2-5; TRBD2 might be the D (6 bases). In germline, CDR1 is SEHNR, CDR2 FQNEAQ (reference sequence). The V and J ends lost 4 bases and 1 base respectively, with 13 bases between them. This CDR3 is built from 15 residues. The CDR3 nucleotides read TGTGCCAGCAGCTACGTTGGAGGGAGCCAAGAGACCCAGTACTTC. It translates to CASSYVGGSQETQYF.

This clonotype was detected only a few times. The chain links TRBV29-1 to TRBJ1-2; TRBD1 matches 10 bases. Germline V gives CDR1 SQVTM, CDR2 ANQGSEA. This CDR3 has 12 residues. The V segment lost 7 bases and the J segment 4 bases; nucleotides outside the gene matches: 3. CDR3 loop: CSADRGTYGYTF. CDR3 coding DNA: TGCAGCGCGGACAGGGGGACCTATGGCTACACCTTC.

The genes are TRBV5-6 and TRBJ2-1; D is unresolved. Trimming took off 3 bases at V and 2 bases at J, with 3 bases between the two ends. The CDR3 is made up of 12 amino acids. Per the germline V gene, CDR1 is SGHDT and CDR2 is YYEEEE. The CDR3 bases are TGTGCCAGCAGCTACCCCTACAATGAGCAGTTCTTC. It yields the protein CASSYPYNEQFF.

The chain links TRBV2 to TRBJ2-5; 7 bases map to TRBD1. This CDR3 has 13 amino acids. Per germline, CDR1 SNHLY and CDR2 FYNNEI. With V trimmed by 6 bases and J by 4 bases, 5 bases remained unmatched. CDR3 in DNA: TGTGCCAGCAGGTTTCGGGACAGAGAGACCCAGTACTTC. Its protein is CASRFRDRETQYF.

This chain joins TRBV12-3 or TRBV12-4 and TRBJ2-1; D possibly corresponds to TRBD1 (5 bases). With 5 bases removed from V and 7 bases from J, the gap between germline ends came to 12 bases. This CDR3 spans 13 amino acids. The CDR3 region has the DNA TGTGCCAGCAGTCTCCAGGGTGTTAATGAGCAGTTCTTC. Translation: CASSLQGVNEQFF.

This clonotype was detected a few times. V and J are TRBV29-1 and TRBJ2-7; D unresolved. The V end was cut by 5 bases, the J end by 3 bases, with 11 bases between. CDR1 and CDR2 (germline): SQVTM, ANQGSEA. The CDR3 has 12 amino acids. In nucleotides, the CDR3 is TGCAGCGTTTGGTCGGGCCGCTACGAGCAGTACTTC. Translated: CSVWSGRYEQYF.

This chain connects TRBV29-1 to TRBJ2-1; the D is unclear. CDR3 size: 12 residues. Germline V lookup: CDR1 SQVTM, CDR2 ANQGSEA. Trimming removed 0 bases at V and 8 bases at J, with 8 bases between. CDR3 loop: CSVEEHVHEQFF. In DNA form, the CDR3 reads TGCAGCGTTGAAGAACACGTACATGAGCAGTTCTTC.

The chain employs TRBV5-1 and TRBJ2-3; TRBD2 matches 9 bases. CDR3 length: 17 amino acids. In germline, CDR1 is SGHRS, CDR2 YFSETQ. Trimming removed 5 bases from V and 3 bases from J; junction bases left unmatched: 13. This chain's CDR3 is CASSYLAGRADTDTQYF. The DNA of the CDR3 is TGCGCCAGCAGTTACCTAGCGGGAAGGGCCGATACAGATACGCAGTATTTT.

The chain links TRBV19 to TRBJ2-2; 9 bases agree with TRBD1. CDR3 size: 14 residues. The trim removed 8 bases at V and 5 bases at J, leaving 6 bases unmatched. Germline V lookup: CDR1 LNHDA, CDR2 SQIVND (reference sequence). The CDR3 protein is CASAGQGRTGELFF. The CDR3 region has the DNA TGTGCCAGTGCCGGACAGGGGAGGACCGGGGAGCTGTTTTTT.